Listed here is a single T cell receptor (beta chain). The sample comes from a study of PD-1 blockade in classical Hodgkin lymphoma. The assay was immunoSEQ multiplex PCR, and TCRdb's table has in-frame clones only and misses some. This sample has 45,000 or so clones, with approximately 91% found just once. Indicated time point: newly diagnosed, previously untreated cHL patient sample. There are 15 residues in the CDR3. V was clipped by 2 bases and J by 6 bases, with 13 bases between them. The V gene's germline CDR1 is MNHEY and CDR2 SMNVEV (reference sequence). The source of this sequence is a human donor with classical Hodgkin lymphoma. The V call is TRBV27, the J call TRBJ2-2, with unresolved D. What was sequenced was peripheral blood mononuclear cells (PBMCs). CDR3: CASSLGWQVAGELFF. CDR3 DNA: TGTGCCAGCAGTTTAGGGTGGCAGGTCGCCGGGGAGCTGTTTTTT.